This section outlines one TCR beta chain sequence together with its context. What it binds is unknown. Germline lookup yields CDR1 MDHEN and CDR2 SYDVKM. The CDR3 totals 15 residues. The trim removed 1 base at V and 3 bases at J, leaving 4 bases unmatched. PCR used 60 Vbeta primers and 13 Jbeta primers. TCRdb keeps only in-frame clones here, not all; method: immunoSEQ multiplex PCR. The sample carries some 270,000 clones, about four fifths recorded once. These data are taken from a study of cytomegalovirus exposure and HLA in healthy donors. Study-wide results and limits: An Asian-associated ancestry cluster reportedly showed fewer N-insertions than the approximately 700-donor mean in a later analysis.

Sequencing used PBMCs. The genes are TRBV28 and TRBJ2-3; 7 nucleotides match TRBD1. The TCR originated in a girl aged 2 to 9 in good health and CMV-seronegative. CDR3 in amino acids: CASSLLGQRTDTQYF. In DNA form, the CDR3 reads TGTGCCAGCAGTTTATTGGGACAGCGGACAGATACGCAGTATTTT.